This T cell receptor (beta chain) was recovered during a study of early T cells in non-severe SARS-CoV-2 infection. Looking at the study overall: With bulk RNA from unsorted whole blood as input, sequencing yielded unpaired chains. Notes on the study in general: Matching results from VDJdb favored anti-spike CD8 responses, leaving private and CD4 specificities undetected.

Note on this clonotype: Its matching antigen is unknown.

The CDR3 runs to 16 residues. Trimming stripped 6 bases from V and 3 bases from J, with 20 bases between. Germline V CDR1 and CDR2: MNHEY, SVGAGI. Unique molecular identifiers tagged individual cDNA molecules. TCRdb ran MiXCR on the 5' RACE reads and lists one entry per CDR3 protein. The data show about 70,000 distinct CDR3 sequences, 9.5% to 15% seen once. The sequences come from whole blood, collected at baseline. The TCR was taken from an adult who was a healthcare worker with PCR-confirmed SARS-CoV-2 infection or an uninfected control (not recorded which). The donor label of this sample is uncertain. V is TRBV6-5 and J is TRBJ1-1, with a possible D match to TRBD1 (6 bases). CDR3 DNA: TGTGCCAGCAGCTACAGCCATAACAGGGCGCACACTGAAGCTTTCTTT. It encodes CASSYSHNRAHTEAFF.